This T cell receptor (beta chain) comes out of a study of T cell repertoires in cytomegalovirus infection. Across the whole study: Alongside well-studied HLA-B-restricted CMV epitopes, recently identified HLA-C-restricted CMV epitopes were also used.

On this clonotype: Its matching antigen is unknown.

Deletions cut 0 bases from V and 0 bases from J, with 6 bases between. This CDR3 spans 15 amino acids. CDR1 is MGHRA, CDR2 YSYEKL, per germline. One entry per CDR3 protein results from TCRdb running MiXCR on the reads. Among 90,000 to 120,000 distinct CDR3 sequences listed, roughly two fifths were seen once. The chain has TRBV4-1 and TRBJ1-5; D is ambiguous. The sample in question was CD8+ T cells from cultured PBMCs, obtained from culture after CMV antigen stimulation. This receptor was identified in a human donor in good health (CMV status not recorded). Some clones in this sample may be carry-over from other donors' samples. CDR3 residues: CASSQDQYSNQPQHF. CDR3 DNA sequence: TGCGCCAGCAGCCAAGATCAGTATAGCAATCAGCCCCAGCATTTT.